The 18 T cell receptor beta chains presented below share a single source sample, sequenced in a study of read filtering for tumor transcriptome and immune sequencing. This library used approximately 390 ng RNA and molecular barcoded adaptors spanning alpha/delta and beta/gamma chains. TCRdb reanalysed the reads using MiXCR and keeps one entry per CDR3 protein. The sample lists about 37,000 distinct CDR3 sequences; roughly 10% were seen once. What was sequenced was a population of CD138-negative cells sorted from bone marrow. The source is a donor at least 40 years old with multiple myeloma.

This clonotype was observed many times. The V gene is TRBV9, the J gene TRBJ2-7, with D tentatively TRBD1 or TRBD2 (5 bases each). Trimming cost V 3 bases and J 0 bases, with 10 bases left between them. Germline CDR1 and CDR2: SGDLS and YYNGEE. This CDR3 is 14 amino acids long. Written as DNA, the CDR3 is TGTGCCAGCAGCGCCTCCGGGACCTCCTACGAGCAGTACTTC. Protein sequence: CASSASGTSYEQYF.

On this clonotype itself: The germline gene is not matched at one end of the junction; a read error may be the cause. The gene calls are TRBV12-5 and TRBJ1-1; 7 bases agree with TRBD1. Germline V lookup: CDR1 LGHNT, CDR2 FRNRAP. CDR3 size: 16 residues. CDR3 coding DNA: TGTGCAAGTGGTCCGGACAGGCTGGTCATGAACACCGAAGCTTTCTTT. Translating it yields CASGPDRLVMNTEAFF.

This clonotype was observed many times. The V gene is TRBV7-2, the J gene TRBJ2-7; 11 nucleotides line up with TRBD2. This CDR3 has 13 residues. V trimming: 4 bases; J trimming: 4 bases; junction bases outside the gene matches: 0. The germline gives CDR1 SGHTA, CDR2 FQGNSA. The CDR3, as DNA: TGTGCCAGCAGCTCTAGCGGGGGGTACGAGCAGTACTTC. This codes for CASSSSGGYEQYF.

This clonotype was observed at least ten times. This chain connects TRBV11-2 to TRBJ2-2; maybe TRBD2 (7 bases). V was cut by 0 bases and J by 4 bases, with 9 bases left in between. CDR1 SGHAT and CDR2 FQNNGV come from the germline V gene. The CDR3 has 15 amino acids. CDR3 nucleotide sequence: TGTGCCAGCAGCTTAGAGGGGGGGCGCACCGGGGAGCTGTTTTTT. Translated: CASSLEGGRTGELFF.

This chain uses TRBV29-1 with TRBJ1-5; possible D gene TRBD1, 5 bases. CDR1 and CDR2 (germline): SQVTM, ANQGSEA. V was pared by 1 base and J by 5 bases, with 9 bases between. There are 13 residues in the CDR3. The CDR3 DNA reads TGCAGCGTTGAAGTCGGGGCGGATCAGCCCCAGCATTTT. This sequence encodes CSVEVGADQPQHF.

Comments on this clonotype: This may come from a read error, since a much larger clone is one base off. The rearrangement uses TRBV7-8 and TRBJ2-7; TRBD2 aligns across 7 bases. Per germline, CDR1 SGHVS and CDR2 FQNEAQ. This CDR3 is 15 amino acids long. Germline trimming cut 5 bases from V and 0 bases from J; bases unmatched to any gene: 7. CDR3 residues: CASSAWGGNSYEQYF. CDR3 DNA sequence: TGTGCCAGCAGCGCGTGGGGAGGGAACTCCTACGAGCAGTACTTC.

This clonotype was picked up many times. This chain connects TRBV6-1 to TRBJ1-5, with a weak D call TRBD1 (5 bases). Looked up from germline, CDR1 is MNHNS and CDR2 is SASEGT. The CDR3 is 15 residues long. The V gene lost 7 bases and the J gene lost 8 bases, with 21 bases spanning the gap. The CDR3, as DNA: TGTGCCAGCACCGGAGGAGGGGCGGGGGAAGAGCCCCAGCATTTT. Its translation: CASTGGGAGEEPQHF.

In its sample, this clonotype was seen a few times. The rearrangement links TRBV2 to TRBJ2-5; D remains ambiguous. The CDR3 has 14 residues. Trimming removed 0 bases from V and 5 bases from J, with 10 bases in between. CDR1 is SNHLY, CDR2 FYNNEI, per germline. CDR3 sequence (DNA): TGTGCCAGCAGTGAAGCGCCTACTGGCGAGACCCAGTACTTC. Protein: CASSEAPTGETQYF.

This clonotype was found many times. The V gene is TRBV10-3, the J gene TRBJ1-2; the D gene is possibly TRBD1 (6 bases). V lost 6 bases, J lost 4 bases, and 12 bases lay in between. CDR3 length: 13 residues. CDR1 ENHRY and CDR2 SYGVKD come from the germline V gene. The CDR3 nucleotides are TGTGCCATCAGGAATACAGGGTTCTATGGCTACACCTTC. It yields the protein CAIRNTGFYGYTF.

This chain uses TRBV28 with TRBJ2-7; the D call may be TRBD1 or TRBD2 (5 bases each). Germline CDR1 reads MDHEN; CDR2 reads SYDVKM. V lost 5 bases and J 6 bases, leaving 17 bases between the germline ends. The CDR3 has 14 residues. The CDR3 protein is CASSPPGASSEQYF. Written as DNA, the CDR3 is TGTGCCAGCAGTCCCCCCGGGGCCTCTAGCGAGCAGTACTTC.

This clonotype occurred many times. The CDR3 spells CASSRDRGYSYNEQFF. The CDR3 DNA is TGTGCCAGCAGCCGGGACAGGGGTTACTCCTACAATGAGCAGTTCTTC. J is TRBJ2-1 and V is TRBV5-5; 10 bases match TRBD1. The V segment lost 4 bases and the J segment 0 bases; nucleotides outside the gene matches: 4. There are 16 residues in the CDR3. Germline-derived CDR1 and CDR2 are SGHKS and YYEKEE (reference sequence).

This clonotype was seen at least ten times. The chain recombines TRBV5-4 with TRBJ2-7, with D unclear. Trimming removed 4 bases at V and 7 bases at J, with 15 bases between. CDR3 length: 13 residues. CDR1 SGHNT and CDR2 YYREEE come from the germline V gene (reference sequence). CDR3 sequence (DNA): TGTGCCAGCAGCATACCCCCCGGTTTGGAGCAGTACTTC. This encodes CASSIPPGLEQYF.

This clonotype was picked up many times. The chain combines TRBV6-2 or TRBV6-3 with TRBJ1-5, with D unclear. V lost 6 bases to trimming and J lost 0 bases, with 15 bases between them. CDR1 is MNHEY and CDR2 is SVGEGT in the germline V gene. The CDR3 is made up of 16 amino acids. CDR3 DNA sequence: TGTGCCAGCAGGGTTCGAACAGCTTATAGCAATCAGCCCCAGCATTTT. It translates to CASRVRTAYSNQPQHF.

There are many counts of this clonotype. The chain joins TRBV29-1 to TRBJ1-2, with D possibly being TRBD1 (6 bases). The CDR3 length is 12 residues. V was shortened by 4 bases and J by 1 base, with 7 bases between the two germline ends. Germline assignment: CDR1 SQVTM and CDR2 ANQGSEA. CDR3 DNA sequence: TGCAGCGTTGGGACAGATAACTATGGCTACACCTTC. Translated: CSVGTDNYGYTF. The full variable domain, with the rest looked up from reference TRBV29-1 and TRBJ1-2, is SAVISQKPSRDICQRGTSLTIQCQVDSQVTMMFWYRQQPGQSLTLIATANQGSEATYESGFVIDKFPISRPNLTFSTLTVSNMSPEDSSIYLCSVGTDNYGYTFGSGTRLTVV.

This clonotype occurred many times. The chain is built from TRBV30 and TRBJ2-5; D is uncertain. Germline assignment: CDR1 GTSNPN and CDR2 SVGIG (reference sequence). CDR3 length: 13 amino acids. V lost 1 base to trimming and J lost 4 bases, with 10 bases between them. The CDR3 reads CAWSAPGIETQYF. CDR3 in DNA: TGTGCCTGGAGTGCCCCCGGTATAGAGACCCAGTACTTC.

This clonotype was seen ten or more times. V gene TRBV6-2 or TRBV6-3 combines with J gene TRBJ2-1, with TRBD1 matching over 7 bases. CDR3 size: 13 residues. Per the germline V gene, CDR1 is MNHEY and CDR2 is SVGEGT. V was clipped by 0 bases and J by 8 bases; unmatched bases: 1. DNA for the CDR3: TGTGCCAGCAGTTACTCGACAGGGTATGAGCAGTTCTTC. Amino acid sequence: CASSYSTGYEQFF.

To note about this clonotype: A read error may explain this, as a much larger clone is one base away. The V gene is TRBV20-1, the J gene TRBJ2-2; no definite D call. The CDR3 sequence is 15 residues long. Germline CDR1 and CDR2: DFQATT and SNEGSKA (reference sequence). Trimming took off 1 base at V and 0 bases at J, with 9 bases between the two ends. The CDR3 DNA reads as TGCAGTGCTAGAGTTGCGTGGGCGAACACCGGGGAGCTGTTTTTT. It specifies CSARVAWANTGELFF.

A note on this clonotype: This may arise from a read error, as a much more abundant clone is one base away. The rearrangement joins TRBV10-3 to TRBJ2-1; D not resolved. Per the germline V gene, CDR1 is ENHRY and CDR2 is SYGVKD. Trimming left V 2 bases short and J 2 bases short, with 10 bases between. There are 15 residues in the CDR3. As DNA, the CDR3 is TGTGCCATCAGTGAGGGGATAAGCCCCTACAATGAGCAGTTCTTC. Protein: CAISEGISPYNEQFF.